The 5 T cell receptor beta chains in this list originate from one sample, sequenced in a study of cytomegalovirus exposure and HLA in healthy donors. Produced via immunoSEQ multiplex PCR; TCRdb's table is partial and in-frame only. The table shows about 270,000 clones, with around 85% occurring only once. The sample taken for sequencing was PBMCs. These receptors were collected from a woman younger than 35 in good health and CMV-seronegative.

V gene TRBV2 combines with J gene TRBJ2-7, with D perhaps TRBD2 (6 bases). Germline V gene sequence: CDR1 SNHLY, CDR2 FYNNEI. The CDR3 contains 12 residues. Trimming stripped 7 bases from V and 1 base from J, with 8 bases between. The CDR3 loop is CASTRESYEQYF. In DNA form, the CDR3 reads TGTGCCAGCACACGGGAGTCCTACGAGCAGTACTTC.

The J gene is TRBJ2-5, the V gene TRBV30; D is perhaps TRBD2 (6 bases). V gave up 0 bases and J gave up 5 bases, with 10 bases separating them. Germline CDR1 is GTSNPN and CDR2 is SVGIG (reference sequence). The CDR3 is made up of 13 amino acids. CDR3 loop: CAWSVLAVETQYF. CDR3 coding DNA: TGTGCCTGGAGTGTACTAGCCGTGGAGACCCAGTACTTC.

The rearrangement joins TRBV18 to TRBJ2-6, with D possibly TRBD2 on 5 matching bases. V lost 5 bases and J 2 bases, leaving 10 bases between the germline ends. The CDR3 consists of 15 residues. Germline CDR1 KGHSH, CDR2 LQKENI. CDR3 in amino acids: CASSIGETGANVLTF. As DNA, the CDR3 is TGTGCCAGCTCAATCGGGGAAACTGGGGCCAACGTCCTGACTTTC.

This chain uses TRBV9 with TRBJ1-5; D is ambiguous. Looked up from germline, CDR1 is SGDLS and CDR2 is YYNGEE. Trimming stripped 0 bases from V and 6 bases from J, with 10 bases between. There are 14 residues in the CDR3. CDR3 in DNA: TGTGCCAGCAGCGTAGCTGAGGGTCCTCAGCCCCAGCATTTT. Amino acids: CASSVAEGPQPQHF.

V gene TRBV29-1 combines with J gene TRBJ2-1; D perhaps matches TRBD2 (5 bases). The germline gives CDR1 SQVTM, CDR2 ANQGSEA. V was clipped by 8 bases and J by 8 bases, with 16 bases between them. This CDR3 region has 12 residues. The CDR3 region is CSKVEGGHEQFF. The CDR3, as DNA: TGCAGCAAGGTCGAGGGTGGGCATGAGCAGTTCTTC.